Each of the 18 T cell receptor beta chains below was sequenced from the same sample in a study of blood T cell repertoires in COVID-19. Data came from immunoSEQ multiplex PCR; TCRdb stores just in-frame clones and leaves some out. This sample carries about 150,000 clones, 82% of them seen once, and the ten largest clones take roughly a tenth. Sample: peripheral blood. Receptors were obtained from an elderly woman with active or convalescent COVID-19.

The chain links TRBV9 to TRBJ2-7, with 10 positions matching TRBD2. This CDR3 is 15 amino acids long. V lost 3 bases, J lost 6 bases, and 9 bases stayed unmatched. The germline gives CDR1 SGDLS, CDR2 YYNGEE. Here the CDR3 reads CASSGASGRTGEQYF. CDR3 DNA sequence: TGTGCCAGCAGCGGGGCTAGCGGGAGAACCGGCGAGCAGTACTTC.

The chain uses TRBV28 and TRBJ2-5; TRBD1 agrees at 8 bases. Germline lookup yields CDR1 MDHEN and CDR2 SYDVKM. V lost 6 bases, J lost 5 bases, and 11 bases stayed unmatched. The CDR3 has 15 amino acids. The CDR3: CASRKGQGVLETQYF. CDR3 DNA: TGTGCCAGCAGGAAAGGACAGGGAGTTTTGGAGACCCAGTACTTC.

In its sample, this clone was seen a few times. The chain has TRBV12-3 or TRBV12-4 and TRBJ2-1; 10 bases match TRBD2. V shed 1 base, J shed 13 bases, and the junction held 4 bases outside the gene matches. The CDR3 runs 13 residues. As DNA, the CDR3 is TGTGCCAGCAGTTTAGAACTAGCGGGAAACCAGTTCTTC. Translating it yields CASSLELAGNQFF.

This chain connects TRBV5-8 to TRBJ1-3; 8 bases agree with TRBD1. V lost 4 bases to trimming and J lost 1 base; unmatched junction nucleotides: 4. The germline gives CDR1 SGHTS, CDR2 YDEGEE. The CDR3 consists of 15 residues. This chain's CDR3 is CASSLDRGSGNTIYF. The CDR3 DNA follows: TGTGCCAGCAGCCTAGACAGGGGATCTGGAAACACCATATATTTT.

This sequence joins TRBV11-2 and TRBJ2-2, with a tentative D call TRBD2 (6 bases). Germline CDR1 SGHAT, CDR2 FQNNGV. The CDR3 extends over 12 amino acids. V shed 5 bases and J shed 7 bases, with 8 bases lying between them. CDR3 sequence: CASSRGSGELFF. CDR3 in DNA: TGTGCCAGCAGCCGGGGGAGCGGGGAGCTGTTTTTT.

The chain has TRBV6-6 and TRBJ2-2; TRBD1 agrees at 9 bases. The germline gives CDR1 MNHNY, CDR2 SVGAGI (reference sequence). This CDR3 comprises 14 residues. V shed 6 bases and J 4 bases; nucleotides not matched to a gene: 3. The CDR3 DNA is TGTGCCAGCAGCTCGGACAGGGGCACCGGGGAGCTGTTTTTT. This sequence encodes CASSSDRGTGELFF.

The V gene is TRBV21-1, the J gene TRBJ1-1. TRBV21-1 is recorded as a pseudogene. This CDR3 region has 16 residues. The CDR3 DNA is TGTGCCAGCATCAGAAGCGGGGGACACCTGAACACTGAAGCTTTCTTT. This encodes CASIRSGGHLNTEAFF.

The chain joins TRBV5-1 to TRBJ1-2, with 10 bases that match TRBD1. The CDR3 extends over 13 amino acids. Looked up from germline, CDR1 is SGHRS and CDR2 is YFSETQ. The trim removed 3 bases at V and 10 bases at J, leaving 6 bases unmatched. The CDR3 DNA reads TGCGCCAGCAGCTCGATCGGGACAGGGGACTACACCTTC. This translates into CASSSIGTGDYTF. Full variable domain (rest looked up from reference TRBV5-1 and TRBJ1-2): KAGVTQTPRYLIKTRGQQVTLSCSPISGHRSVSWYQQTPGQGLQFLFEYFSETQRNKGNFPGRFSGRQFSNSRSEMNVSTLELGDSALYLCASSSIGTGDYTFGSGTRLTVV.

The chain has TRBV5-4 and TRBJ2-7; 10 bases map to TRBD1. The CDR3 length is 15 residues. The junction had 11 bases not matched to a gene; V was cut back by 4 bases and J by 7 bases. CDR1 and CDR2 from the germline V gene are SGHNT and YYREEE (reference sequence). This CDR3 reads CASSLGGTGASEQYF. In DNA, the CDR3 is TGTGCCAGCAGCCTCGGGGGGACAGGGGCCAGTGAGCAGTACTTC. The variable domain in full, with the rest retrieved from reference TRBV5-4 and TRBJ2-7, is ETGVTQSPTHLIKTRGQQVTLRCSSQSGHNTVSWYQQALGQGPQFIFQYYREEENGRGNFPPRFSGLQFPNYSSELNVNALELDDSALYLCASSLGGTGASEQYFGPGTRLTVT.

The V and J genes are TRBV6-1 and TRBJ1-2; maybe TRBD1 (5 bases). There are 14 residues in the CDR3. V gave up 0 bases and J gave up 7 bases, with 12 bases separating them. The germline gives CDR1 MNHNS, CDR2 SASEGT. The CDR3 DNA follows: TGTGCCAGCAGTGAAGCAGGGGACTTCCGTGGCTACACCTTC. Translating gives CASSEAGDFRGYTF.

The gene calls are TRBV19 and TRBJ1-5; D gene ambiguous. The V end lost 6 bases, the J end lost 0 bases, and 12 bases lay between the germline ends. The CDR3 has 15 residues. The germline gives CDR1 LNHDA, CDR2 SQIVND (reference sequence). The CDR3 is CASRLGTDSNQPQHF. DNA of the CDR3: TGTGCCAGTAGGCTAGGAACCGATAGCAATCAGCCCCAGCATTTT.

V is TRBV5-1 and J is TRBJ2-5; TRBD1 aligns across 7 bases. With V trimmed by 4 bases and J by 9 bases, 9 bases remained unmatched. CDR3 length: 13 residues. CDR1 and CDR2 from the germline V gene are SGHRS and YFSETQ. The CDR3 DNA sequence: TGCGCCAGCAGCAACCAGACAGGGAGCTCCCAGTACTTC. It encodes CASSNQTGSSQYF.

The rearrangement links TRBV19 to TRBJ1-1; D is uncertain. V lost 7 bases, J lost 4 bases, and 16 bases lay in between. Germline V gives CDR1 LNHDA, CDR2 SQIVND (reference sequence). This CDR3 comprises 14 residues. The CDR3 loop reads CASIPSERSTEAFF. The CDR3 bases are TGTGCCAGTATCCCGTCCGAGAGGAGCACTGAAGCTTTCTTT.

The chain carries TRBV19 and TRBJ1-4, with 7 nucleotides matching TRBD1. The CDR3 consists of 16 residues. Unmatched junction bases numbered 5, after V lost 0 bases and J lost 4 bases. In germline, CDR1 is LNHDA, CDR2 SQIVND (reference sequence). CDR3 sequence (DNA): TGTGCCAGTAGTATAGATTCGGGACAGCTTAATGAAAAACTGTTTTTT. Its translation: CASSIDSGQLNEKLFF.

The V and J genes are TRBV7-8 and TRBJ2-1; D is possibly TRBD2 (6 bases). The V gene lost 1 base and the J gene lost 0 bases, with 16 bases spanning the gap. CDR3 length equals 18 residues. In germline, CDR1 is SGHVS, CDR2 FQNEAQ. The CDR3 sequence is CASSLDRLRSGSYNEQFF. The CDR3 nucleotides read TGTGCCAGCAGCTTAGATCGGCTTCGTAGCGGCTCCTACAATGAGCAGTTCTTC.

CDR3 sequence reads: CASSRGGPGQSTEAFF. The CDR3 bases are TGCGCCAGCAGCCGGGGCGGTCCGGGACAGAGCACTGAAGCTTTCTTT. The rearrangement links TRBV5-1 to TRBJ1-1; 7 bases are a match to TRBD1. CDR1 and CDR2 from the germline V gene are SGHRS and YFSETQ. The V and J ends lost 4 bases and 4 bases, in that order; junction bases with no gene match: 13. There are 16 residues in the CDR3.

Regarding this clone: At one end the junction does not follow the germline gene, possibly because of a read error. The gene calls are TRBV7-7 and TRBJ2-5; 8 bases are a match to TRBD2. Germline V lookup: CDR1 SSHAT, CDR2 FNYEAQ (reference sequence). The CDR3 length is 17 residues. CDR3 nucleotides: TGTGCTAGCAGCCGGTCTTTTACTAGCGGAGGAGGGGAGACCCAGTACTTC. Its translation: CASSRSFTSGGGETQYF. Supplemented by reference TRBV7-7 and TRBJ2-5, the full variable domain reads GAGVSQSPRYKVTKRGQDVTLRCDPISSHATLYWYQQALGQGPEFLTYFNYEAQPDKSGLPSDRFSAERPEGSISTLTIQRTEQRDSAMYRCASSRSFTSGGGETQYFGPGTRLLVL.

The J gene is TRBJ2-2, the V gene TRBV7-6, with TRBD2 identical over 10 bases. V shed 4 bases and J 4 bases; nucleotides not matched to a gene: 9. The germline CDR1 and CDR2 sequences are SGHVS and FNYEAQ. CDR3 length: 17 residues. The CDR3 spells CASSSISSGSFTGELFF. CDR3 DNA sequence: TGTGCCAGCAGCTCGATATCTAGCGGGAGTTTCACCGGGGAGCTGTTTTTT.